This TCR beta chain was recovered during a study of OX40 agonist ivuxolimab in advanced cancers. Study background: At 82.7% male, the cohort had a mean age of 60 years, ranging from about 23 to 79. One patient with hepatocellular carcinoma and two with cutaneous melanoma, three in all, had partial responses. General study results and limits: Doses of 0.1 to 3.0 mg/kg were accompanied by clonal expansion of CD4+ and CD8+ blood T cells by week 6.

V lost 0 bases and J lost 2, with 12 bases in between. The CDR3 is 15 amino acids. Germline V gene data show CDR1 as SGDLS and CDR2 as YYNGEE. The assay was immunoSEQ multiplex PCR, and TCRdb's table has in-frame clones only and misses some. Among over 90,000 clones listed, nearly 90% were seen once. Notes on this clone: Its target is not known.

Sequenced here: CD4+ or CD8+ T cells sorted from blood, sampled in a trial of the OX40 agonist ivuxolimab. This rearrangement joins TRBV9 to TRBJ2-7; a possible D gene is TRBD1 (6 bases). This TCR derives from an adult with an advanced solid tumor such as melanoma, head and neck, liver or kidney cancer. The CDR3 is CASSVGRNRAYEQYF. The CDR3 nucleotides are TGTGCCAGCAGCGTAGGACGGAACAGGGCCTACGAGCAGTACTTC.